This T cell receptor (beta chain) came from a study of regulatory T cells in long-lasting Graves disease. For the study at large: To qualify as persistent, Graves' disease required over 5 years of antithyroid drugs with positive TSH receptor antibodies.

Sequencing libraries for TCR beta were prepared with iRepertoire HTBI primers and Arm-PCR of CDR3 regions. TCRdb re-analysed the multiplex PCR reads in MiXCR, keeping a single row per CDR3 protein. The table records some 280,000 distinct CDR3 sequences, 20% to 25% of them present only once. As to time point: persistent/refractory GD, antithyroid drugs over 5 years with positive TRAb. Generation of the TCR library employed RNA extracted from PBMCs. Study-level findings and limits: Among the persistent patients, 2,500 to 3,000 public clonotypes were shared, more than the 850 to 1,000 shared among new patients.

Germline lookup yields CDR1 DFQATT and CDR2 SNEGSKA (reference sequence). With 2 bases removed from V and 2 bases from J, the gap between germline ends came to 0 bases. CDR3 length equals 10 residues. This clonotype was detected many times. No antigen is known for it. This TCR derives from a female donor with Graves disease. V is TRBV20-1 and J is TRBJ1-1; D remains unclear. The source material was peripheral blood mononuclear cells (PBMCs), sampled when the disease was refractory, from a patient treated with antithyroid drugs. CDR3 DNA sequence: TGCAGTGCTAGAAACACTGAAGCTTTCTTT. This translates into CSARNTEAFF.